This entry is about one T cell receptor (beta chain). The CDR3 spans 14 residues. V lost 5 bases, J lost 2 bases, and 12 bases lay in between. Germline loops: CDR1 SEHNR, CDR2 FQNEAQ (reference sequence). The data originate from a study of CD8 T cells in Susac syndrome. When the RNA was reverse transcribed, random hexamers were used with an input of about 0.5 to 1 ug. TCRdb ran MiXCR on the immunoSEQ multiplex PCR reads and lists one entry per CDR3 protein. Of fewer than 200,000 distinct CDR3 sequences listed, around nine tenths are singletons. The chain employs TRBV7-9 and TRBJ2-5, with a weak D call TRBD1 (6 bases). The clonotype originates from a human donor with Susac syndrome. The sequenced material came from CD4+ T cells from PBMCs. This chain's CDR3 is CASSIDRTQETQYF. The CDR3 DNA reads TGTGCCAGCAGCATAGACAGGACGCAAGAGACCCAGTACTTC.